The T cell receptor (beta chain) described here comes from a study of blood T cell repertoires in COVID-19. Study context: T cells, B-cell-depleted T cells, or PBMCs supplied cDNA or gDNA.

The CDR3 spans 17 residues. Trimming at V came to 0 bases and at J to 10 bases, leaving 16 bases not matched to a gene. Germline loops: CDR1 SGHRS, CDR2 YFSETQ. Repertoires were generated with immunoSEQ multiplex PCR, while TCRdb's copy carries only in-frame clones and drops some. The sample shows some 200,000 clones, about 89% of them seen only once. This chain connects TRBV5-1 to TRBJ2-1; 7 positions agree with TRBD1. Sequenced input: peripheral blood. This sequence was found in a man aged 35-49 years with active or convalescent COVID-19. CDR3 nucleotide sequence: TGCGCCAGCAGCTTGGATAAGACAGGGACGGCAGCAAACGAGCAGTTCTTC. Its protein is CASSLDKTGTAANEQFF. The full variable domain, its missing parts supplied by reference TRBV5-1 and TRBJ2-1, is KAGVTQTPRYLIKTRGQQVTLSCSPISGHRSVSWYQQTPGQGLQFLFEYFSETQRNKGNFPGRFSGRQFSNSRSEMNVSTLELGDSALYLCASSLDKTGTAANEQFFGPGTRLTVL.